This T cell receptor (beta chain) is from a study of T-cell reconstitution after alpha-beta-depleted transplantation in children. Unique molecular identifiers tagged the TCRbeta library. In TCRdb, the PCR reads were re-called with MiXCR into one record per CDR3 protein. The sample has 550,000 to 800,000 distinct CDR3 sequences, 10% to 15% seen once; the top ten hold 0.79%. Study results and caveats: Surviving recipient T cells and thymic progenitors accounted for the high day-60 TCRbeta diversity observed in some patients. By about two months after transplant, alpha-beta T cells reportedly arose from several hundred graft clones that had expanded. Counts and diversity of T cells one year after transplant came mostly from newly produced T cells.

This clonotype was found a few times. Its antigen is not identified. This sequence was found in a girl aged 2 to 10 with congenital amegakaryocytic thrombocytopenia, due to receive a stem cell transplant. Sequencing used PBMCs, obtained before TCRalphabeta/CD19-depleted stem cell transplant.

The CDR3 spells CASSQDLPGDSSYEQYF. CDR3 sequence (DNA): TGTGCCAGCAGCCAAGATCTCCCCGGAGACAGCTCCTACGAGCAGTACTTC. The J gene is TRBJ2-7, the V gene TRBV3-1; possibly TRBD1 for D (5 bases). Germline CDR1 reads LGHDT; CDR2 reads YNNKEL (reference sequence). This CDR3 region has 17 residues. Trimming pared 0 bases from V and 0 bases from J, leaving 15 bases between.